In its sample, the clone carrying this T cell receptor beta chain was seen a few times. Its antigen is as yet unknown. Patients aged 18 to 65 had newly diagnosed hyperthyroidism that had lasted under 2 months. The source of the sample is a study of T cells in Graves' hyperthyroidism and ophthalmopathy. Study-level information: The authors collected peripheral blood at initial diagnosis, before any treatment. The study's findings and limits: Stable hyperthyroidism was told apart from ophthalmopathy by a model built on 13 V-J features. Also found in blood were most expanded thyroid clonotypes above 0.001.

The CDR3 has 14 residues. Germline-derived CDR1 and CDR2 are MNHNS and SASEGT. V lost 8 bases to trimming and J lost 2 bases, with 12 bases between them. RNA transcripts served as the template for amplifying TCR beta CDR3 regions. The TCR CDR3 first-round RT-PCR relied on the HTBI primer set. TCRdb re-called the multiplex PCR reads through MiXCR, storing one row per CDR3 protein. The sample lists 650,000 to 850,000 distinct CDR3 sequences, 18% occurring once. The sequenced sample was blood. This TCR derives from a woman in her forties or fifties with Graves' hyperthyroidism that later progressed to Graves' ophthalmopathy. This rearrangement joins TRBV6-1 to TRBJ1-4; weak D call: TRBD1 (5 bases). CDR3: CASGTSATNEKLFF. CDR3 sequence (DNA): TGTGCCAGCGGGACTTCCGCGACTAATGAAAAACTGTTTTTT.